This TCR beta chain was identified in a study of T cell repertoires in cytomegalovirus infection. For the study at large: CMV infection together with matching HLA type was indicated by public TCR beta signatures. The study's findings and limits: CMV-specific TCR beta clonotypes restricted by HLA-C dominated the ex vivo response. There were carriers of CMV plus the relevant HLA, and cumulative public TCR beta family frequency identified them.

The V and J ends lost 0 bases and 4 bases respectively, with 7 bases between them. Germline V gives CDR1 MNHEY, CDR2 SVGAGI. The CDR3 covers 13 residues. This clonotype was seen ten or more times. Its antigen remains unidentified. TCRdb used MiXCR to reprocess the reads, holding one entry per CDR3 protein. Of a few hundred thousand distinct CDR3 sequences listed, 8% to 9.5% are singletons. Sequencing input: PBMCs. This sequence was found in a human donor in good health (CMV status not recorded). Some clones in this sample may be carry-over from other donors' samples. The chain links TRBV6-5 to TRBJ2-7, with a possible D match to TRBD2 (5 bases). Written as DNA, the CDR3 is TGTGCCAGCAGTTACTCGAGAGGGTACGAGCAGTACTTC. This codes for CASSYSRGYEQYF.